These 14 T cell receptor beta chains originate from one sample sequenced in a study of cytomegalovirus exposure and HLA in healthy donors. The PCR was carried out with 60 Vbeta primers and 13 Jbeta primers. The assay was immunoSEQ multiplex PCR, and TCRdb's table has in-frame clones only and misses some. The sample table sets out 180,000 or so clones. Sequences were obtained from PBMCs. These TCRs come from a boy between 5 and 17 years old in good health and CMV-seronegative.

This chain uses TRBV4-1 with TRBJ1-4; D gene ambiguous. The CDR3 extends over 15 amino acids. The germline CDR1 and CDR2 sequences are MGHRA and YSYEKL. With 6 bases removed from V and 8 bases from J, the gap between germline ends came to 19 bases. The CDR3 loop reads CASRSTGVRVEKLFF. CDR3 DNA sequence: TGCGCCAGCAGGAGTACGGGTGTCAGAGTAGAAAAACTGTTTTTT.

V is TRBV9 and J is TRBJ2-3; weak D call: TRBD2 (5 bases). Trimming pared 0 bases from V and 1 base from J, leaving 12 bases between. There are 16 residues in the CDR3. CDR1 SGDLS and CDR2 YYNGEE come from the germline V gene. In nucleotides, the CDR3 is TGTGCCAGCAGCGTAGCGATGCGGGCGGGCACAGATACGCAGTATTTT. Amino acid sequence: CASSVAMRAGTDTQYF.

On this clone itself: The conserved closing phenylalanine or tryptophan is absent in this CDR3, likely reflecting a read error. Because the CDR3's place on the DNA is in doubt, the DNA is left out and the CDR3 is given as listed by TCRdb. This rearrangement joins TRBV10-1 to TRBJ1-1. Germline V gene data show CDR1 as WNHNN and CDR2 as SYGVQD (reference sequence). The CDR3 spans 8 amino acids, including both terminal residues. The CDR3 spells CASQWGEV.

This rearrangement joins TRBV11-3 to TRBJ2-5; TRBD2 is a possible D gene (7 bases). Deletions cut 5 bases from V and 4 bases from J, with 17 bases between. The germline V gene has CDR1 SGHNT and CDR2 YENEEA. The CDR3 contains 15 residues. For the CDR3, the DNA is TGTGCCAGCAGCCCCCGAGGGGGGGCAATAGAGACCCAGTACTTC. It encodes CASSPRGGAIETQYF.

The genes are TRBV18 and TRBJ2-7; D gene uncertain. The germline V gene encodes CDR1 KGHSH and CDR2 LQKENI. Trimming left V 2 bases short and J 4 bases short, with 6 bases between. The CDR3 is made up of 12 amino acids. CDR3 protein: CASSPYRYEQYF. The CDR3, as DNA: TGTGCCAGCTCACCATACAGATACGAGCAGTACTTC. The full variable domain, completed using reference TRBV18 and TRBJ2-7, is NAGVMQNPRHLVRRRGQEARLRCSPMKGHSHVYWYRQLPEEGLKFMVYLQKENIIDESGMPKERFSAEFPKEGPSILRIQQVVRGDSAAYFCASSPYRYEQYFGPGTRLTVT.

The chain links TRBV28 to TRBJ1-1; 8 bases are a match to TRBD1. The germline V gene has CDR1 MDHEN and CDR2 SYDVKM. Trimming cost V 1 base and J 5 bases; bases outside gene matches: 9. CDR3 length equals 16 residues. This CDR3 reads CASSLFRGTGRTEAFF. CDR3 nucleotides: TGTGCCAGCAGTTTATTTAGGGGGACAGGACGTACTGAAGCTTTCTTT.

The rearrangement uses TRBV30 and TRBJ2-1; 12 nucleotides line up with TRBD2. The junction had 12 bases not matched to a gene; V was cut back by 4 bases and J by 8 bases. The germline gives CDR1 GTSNPN, CDR2 SVGIG (reference sequence). The CDR3 length is 16 residues. This CDR3 reads CAWTRRASGGADEQFF. The CDR3 DNA reads TGTGCCTGGACCCGAAGGGCTAGCGGGGGGGCGGATGAGCAGTTCTTC.

J is TRBJ1-2 and V is TRBV6-5; 11 positions agree with TRBD1. This CDR3 is 14 amino acids long. The trim removed 6 bases at V and 2 bases at J, leaving 2 bases unmatched. CDR1 is MNHEY, CDR2 SVGAGI, per germline. CDR3: CASRGTGGNYGYTF. CDR3 DNA: TGTGCCAGCAGGGGGACAGGGGGGAACTATGGCTACACCTTC.

CDR3 in amino acids: CASSVDRGEKLFF. The CDR3 nucleotides read TGTGCCAGCAGCGTAGACAGGGGTGAAAAACTGTTTTTT. The rearrangement uses TRBV9 and TRBJ1-4; 7 nucleotides agree with TRBD1. The CDR3 sequence is 13 residues long. Per the germline V gene, CDR1 is SGDLS and CDR2 is YYNGEE. J lost 7 bases, V lost 0 bases, and 0 bases had no gene match.

The V and J genes are TRBV5-4 and TRBJ1-1; the match to TRBD1 covers 8 bases. The CDR3 is 14 residues long. Germline values: CDR1 SGHNT, CDR2 YYREEE (reference sequence). After removal of 3 bases from V and 1 base from J, the junction contained 2 bases not matched to a gene. The CDR3 spells CASSSDRGNTEAFF. The CDR3 region has the DNA TGTGCCAGCAGCTCTGACAGGGGGAACACTGAAGCTTTCTTT.

The V and J genes are TRBV18 and TRBJ2-3; 7 positions match TRBD1. J lost 4 bases, V lost 5 bases, and 9 bases had no gene match. This CDR3 contains 15 residues. Per germline, CDR1 KGHSH and CDR2 LQKENI. The CDR3 sequence: CASSITTGQADTQYF. CDR3 DNA: TGTGCCAGCTCAATAACGACAGGGCAAGCAGATACGCAGTATTTT.

V is TRBV30 and J is TRBJ2-5; 10 bases are shared with TRBD2. Germline CDR1 is GTSNPN and CDR2 is SVGIG (reference sequence). The CDR3 extends over 13 amino acids. J was trimmed by 7 bases and V by 0 bases; bases with no gene match: 2. For the CDR3, the DNA is TGTGCCTGGAGTGTCGCTAGCGGGGGGACCCAGTACTTC. This gives the protein CAWSVASGGTQYF.

Here the CDR3 DNA reads TGTGCCAGCAGCCCCAACAGGGGCTATGAGCAGTTCTTC. It is translated as CASSPNRGYEQFF. The chain combines TRBV7-2 with TRBJ2-1; 7 positions agree with TRBD1. Germline V gene sequence: CDR1 SGHTA, CDR2 FQGNSA. J was trimmed by 8 bases and V by 5 bases; bases with no gene match: 6. The CDR3 totals 13 residues.

The chain joins TRBV19 to TRBJ1-1; 8 bases align to TRBD1. CDR1 and CDR2 from the germline V gene are LNHDA and SQIVND (reference sequence). The V segment lost 2 bases and the J segment 6 bases; nucleotides outside the gene matches: 8. This CDR3 is 15 amino acids long. In DNA, the CDR3 is TGTGCCAGTAGTATATTTCCGGACAGGGCCCCTGAAGCTTTCTTT. Encoded protein: CASSIFPDRAPEAFF.